What follows are 29 T cell receptor beta chains derived from one specimen sequenced in a study of T cell responses to AZD1222 COVID-19 vaccine. Measured with immunoSEQ multiplex PCR; TCRdb has only the in-frame clones, and not every one. The sample lists roughly 67,000 clones, 89% occurring once. Source: peripheral blood, taken 28 days after the second AZD1222 dose. Source of these receptors: an adult who received the AZD1222 COVID-19 vaccine.

This chain connects TRBV19 to TRBJ1-4, with a weak D call TRBD1 (6 bases). The V and J ends lost 3 bases and 11 bases respectively, with 16 bases between them. This CDR3 region has 14 residues. The germline gives CDR1 LNHDA, CDR2 SQIVND (reference sequence). The CDR3 loop reads CASSIVNREVKLFF. The CDR3 DNA reads TGTGCCAGTAGTATCGTTAACAGGGAGGTGAAACTGTTTTTT.

The chain's CDR3 is CASEVAGIYEQYF. CDR3 DNA sequence: TGTGCCAGCGAAGTAGCGGGCATATACGAGCAGTACTTC. This chain joins TRBV11-3 and TRBJ2-7; TRBD2 agrees at 7 bases. The CDR3 runs to 13 residues. Germline V gives CDR1 SGHNT, CDR2 YENEEA. The J segment lost 4 bases and the V segment lost 8 bases, leaving 8 bases of the junction unmatched.

The chain links TRBV11-3 to TRBJ2-7, with TRBD1 as a possible D gene (5 bases). The V and J ends lost 5 bases and 4 bases respectively, with 9 bases between them. The CDR3 consists of 12 residues. Germline lookup yields CDR1 SGHNT and CDR2 YENEEA. The CDR3 DNA reads as TGTGCCAGCAGCCTAAGACAGTACGAGCAGTACTTC. Translation gives CASSLRQYEQYF.

The chain combines TRBV30 with TRBJ1-2; 8 nucleotides agree with TRBD1. Germline V gene lookup returns CDR1 GTSNPN and CDR2 SVGIG (reference sequence). The CDR3 runs to 17 residues. V trimming: 2 bases; J trimming: 8 bases; junction bases outside the gene matches: 19. The CDR3 protein is CAWSPPRPDRVEDGYTF. CDR3 bases: TGTGCCTGGAGTCCACCTCGACCGGACAGGGTAGAGGACGGCTACACCTTC.

V and J are TRBV30 and TRBJ1-3; no reliable D call. The CDR3 length is 13 residues. Trimming removed 3 bases from V and 0 bases from J, with 6 bases in between. From germline, CDR1 is GTSNPN and CDR2 SVGIG (reference sequence). The CDR3 loop reads CAWSFGSGNTIYF. CDR3 DNA sequence: TGTGCCTGGAGCTTCGGCTCTGGAAACACCATATATTTT.

The rearrangement uses TRBV18 and TRBJ2-5; tentatively, D is TRBD1 or TRBD2 (5 bases each). Trimming stripped 0 bases from V and 4 bases from J, with 12 bases between. In germline, CDR1 is KGHSH, CDR2 LQKENI. The CDR3 spans 15 residues. CDR3 protein: CASSPPLKGRETQYF. The CDR3 DNA reads TGTGCCAGCTCACCACCCCTCAAGGGGAGAGAGACCCAGTACTTC.

The chain recombines TRBV30 with TRBJ2-1; 11 nucleotides line up with TRBD2. Germline V gene data show CDR1 as GTSNPN and CDR2 as SVGIG (reference sequence). Unmatched junction bases numbered 7, after V lost 2 bases and J lost 10 bases. The CDR3 totals 14 residues. The CDR3 DNA sequence: TGTGCCTGGAGTCCGGGACTAGCGGTTGCCGAGCAGTTCTTC. Translated: CAWSPGLAVAEQFF.

The chain has TRBV15 and TRBJ2-7, with D possibly TRBD1 on 6 matching bases. Trimming pared 0 bases from V and 2 bases from J, leaving 8 bases between. This CDR3 is built from 14 residues. Germline V lookup: CDR1 LNHNV, CDR2 YYDKDF (reference sequence). Here the CDR3 DNA reads TGTGCCACCAGCAGAGACAGGGGAGCCTACGAGCAGTACTTC. As protein: CATSRDRGAYEQYF.

The rearrangement uses TRBV6-5 and TRBJ1-2; D might be TRBD1 (5 bases). V was trimmed by 5 bases and J by 7 bases, leaving 11 bases between them. Per germline, CDR1 MNHEY and CDR2 SVGAGI. The CDR3 is made up of 12 amino acids. The CDR3: CASSPGTTGYTF. For the CDR3, the DNA is TGTGCCAGCAGTCCCGGGACGACTGGCTACACCTTC.

The J gene is TRBJ2-7, the V gene TRBV3-1 (or the pseudogene TRBV3-2); the match to TRBD2 covers 10 bases. There are 15 residues in the CDR3. Germline-derived CDR1 and CDR2 are LGHDT and YNNKEL (reference sequence). J was trimmed by 5 bases and V by 4 bases; bases with no gene match: 8. The CDR3 nucleotides read TGTGCCAGCAGCCCATGGACTAGCGGAGAGAACGAGCAGTACTTC. Amino acid sequence: CASSPWTSGENEQYF.

The chain carries TRBV7-2 and TRBJ2-3, with 13 bases matching TRBD2. This CDR3 comprises 15 residues. J was trimmed by 7 bases and V by 4 bases; bases with no gene match: 5. Germline V gene sequence: CDR1 SGHTA, CDR2 FQGNSA. The DNA of the CDR3 is TGTGCCAGCAGCTGGACTAGCGGGAGCCCCAATACGCAGTATTTT. This translates into CASSWTSGSPNTQYF.

The chain combines TRBV11-2 with TRBJ2-7, with D possibly TRBD2 on 5 matching bases. The CDR3 covers 16 residues. Germline assignment: CDR1 SGHAT and CDR2 FQNNGV. Trimming left V 5 bases short and J 1 base short, with 18 bases between. The CDR3 sequence: CASSPSGQRVSYEQYF. The CDR3 DNA reads as TGTGCCAGCAGCCCATCGGGCCAGAGGGTTTCCTACGAGCAGTACTTC.

V usage is TRBV12-3 or TRBV12-4 and J usage is TRBJ1-5; D not certain. The CDR3 totals 13 residues. Trimming pared 2 bases from V and 5 bases from J, leaving 7 bases between. CDR3 sequence: CASSLRSYQPQHF. As DNA, the CDR3 is TGTGCCAGCAGTTTACGGTCGTATCAGCCCCAGCATTTT.

Written as DNA, the CDR3 is TGTGCCAGCAGTTTATCCGGACAGAGGAACTCACCCCTCCACTTT. It specifies CASSLSGQRNSPLHF. The V call is TRBV28, the J call TRBJ1-6; D is perhaps TRBD1 (6 bases). The CDR3 is 15 residues long. The germline gives CDR1 MDHEN, CDR2 SYDVKM. The V end was cut by 1 base, the J end by 10 bases, with 14 bases between.

The chain is built from TRBV7-2 and TRBJ2-1; D call uncertain. Trimming removed 4 bases at V and 9 bases at J, with 10 bases between. Germline values: CDR1 SGHTA, CDR2 FQGNSA. The CDR3 totals 12 residues. CDR3 nucleotides: TGTGCCAGCAGCTCTATGATCCTTGAGCAGTTCTTC. This sequence encodes CASSSMILEQFF.

The chain combines TRBV19 with TRBJ2-5; 8 bases map to TRBD1. Trimming removed 4 bases from V and 5 bases from J; junction bases left unmatched: 6. Germline V CDR1 and CDR2: LNHDA, SQIVND (reference sequence). The CDR3 is 14 amino acids. The CDR3 protein is CASSTGTGHETQYF. The CDR3 DNA reads as TGTGCCAGTAGTACCGGGACAGGTCACGAGACCCAGTACTTC.

V usage is TRBV7-9 and J usage is TRBJ1-3; no reliable D call. CDR3 length: 13 residues. Germline V gene data show CDR1 as SEHNR and CDR2 as FQNEAQ (reference sequence). V gave up 2 bases and J gave up 6 bases, with 8 bases separating them. CDR3 amino acids: CASSLNSANTIYF. The CDR3 bases are TGTGCCAGCAGCTTAAATTCGGCAAACACCATATATTTT.

In its sample, this clone was seen once. CDR3 nucleotide sequence: TGTGCCAGCAGCTTGGGAGGCAGGTACGGAAACACCATATATTTT. Translation gives CASSLGGRYGNTIYF. The rearrangement links TRBV5-6 to TRBJ1-3; D is unclear. V lost 0 bases to trimming and J lost 4 bases, with 11 bases between them. The CDR3 is 15 residues long. Germline CDR1 and CDR2: SGHDT and YYEEEE. Full variable domain (remainder filled in from reference TRBV5-6 and TRBJ1-3): DAGVTQSPTHLIKTRGQQVTLRCSPKSGHDTVSWYQQALGQGPQFIFQYYEEEERQRGNFPDRFSGHQFPNYSSELNVNALLLGDSALYLCASSLGGRYGNTIYFGEGSWLTVV.

The rearrangement links TRBV4-2 to TRBJ2-5; 9 positions agree with TRBD1. The junction had 13 bases not matched to a gene; V was cut back by 0 bases and J by 5 bases. Germline CDR1 is LGHNA and CDR2 is YNFKEQ. The CDR3 consists of 18 residues. The CDR3 reads CASSQEAWTGAEGETQYF. The CDR3 nucleotides read TGTGCCAGCAGCCAAGAGGCTTGGACAGGGGCGGAGGGGGAGACCCAGTACTTC.

In this sample, this clone turned up a few times. V and J are TRBV4-1 and TRBJ1-3, with D tentatively TRBD1 (5 bases). Trimming took 2 bases from V and 4 from J, leaving 21 bases between them. Germline V gives CDR1 MGHRA, CDR2 YSYEKL. The CDR3 is 18 residues long. CDR3 bases: TGCGCCAGCAGCCAAAGGGGTCAGAACAGGTTATCAGGAAACACCATATATTTT. Translation gives CASSQRGQNRLSGNTIYF.

The CDR3 DNA is TGTGCCAGCAGCCCGCAGCAGGGGAGGAAGTATGGCTACACCTTC. It codes for CASSPQQGRKYGYTF. The gene calls are TRBV5-8 and TRBJ1-2; D might be TRBD1 (6 bases). The CDR3 totals 15 residues. The V end was cut by 4 bases, the J end by 5 bases, with 18 bases between. Germline V gives CDR1 SGHTS, CDR2 YDEGEE.

The chain recombines TRBV11-2 with TRBJ2-3; 9 bases map to TRBD2. Losses at the gene ends were 1 base for V and 7 bases for J; bases not matched to a gene: 6. The CDR3 consists of 15 residues. Germline V CDR1 and CDR2: SGHAT, FQNNGV. The CDR3 protein is CASSLGLAGQYTQYF. The CDR3, as DNA: TGTGCCAGCAGCTTAGGGCTAGCGGGACAATATACGCAGTATTTT.

V gene TRBV6-5 combines with J gene TRBJ2-7, with a possible D match to TRBD2 (6 bases). The CDR3 spans 12 residues. Germline V gene sequence: CDR1 MNHEY, CDR2 SVGAGI. V was clipped by 6 bases and J by 2 bases, with 8 bases between them. CDR3 residues: CASRGGAYEQYF. The CDR3 coding sequence is TGTGCCAGCAGGGGGGGTGCCTACGAGCAGTACTTC.

This clone was recorded only once. The chain couples TRBV7-2 to TRBJ1-3; D is ambiguous. Germline assignment: CDR1 SGHTA and CDR2 FQGNSA. The CDR3 runs 17 residues. V was trimmed by 5 bases and J by 0 bases, leaving 17 bases between them. CDR3 nucleotides: TGTGCCAGCAGCCCTCCGGCCAGTTGGGACTCTGGAAACACCATATATTTT. Residues: CASSPPASWDSGNTIYF.

The chain has TRBV3-1 (or the pseudogene TRBV3-2) and TRBJ2-5, with unresolved D. From germline, CDR1 is LGHDT and CDR2 YNNKEL (reference sequence). The CDR3 is 12 residues long. V lost 0 bases and J 9 bases, leaving 8 bases between the germline ends. This chain's CDR3 is CASSQDLLPQYF. In DNA form, the CDR3 reads TGTGCCAGCAGCCAAGATCTATTGCCCCAGTACTTC.

This chain joins TRBV30 and TRBJ1-6; D gene uncertain. Germline V gene data show CDR1 as GTSNPN and CDR2 as SVGIG (reference sequence). V was clipped by 0 bases and J by 6 bases, with 12 bases between them. There are 15 residues in the CDR3. The CDR3 nucleotides are TGTGCCTGGAGTGTAACCGGACGAGGTAATTCACCCCTCCACTTT. It specifies CAWSVTGRGNSPLHF.

CDR3 nucleotides: TGTGCCAGCAGCCAGGGACAGGGGGGCTCACCCCGGCGGGGCTACACCTTC. Residues: CASSQGQGGSPRRGYTF. V usage is TRBV4-2 and J usage is TRBJ1-2; 11 bases align to TRBD1. From germline, CDR1 is LGHNA and CDR2 YNFKEQ. The CDR3 has 17 residues. After removal of 3 bases from V and 8 bases from J, the junction contained 14 bases not matched to a gene.

J is TRBJ1-4 and V is TRBV12-3 or TRBV12-4, with D maybe TRBD1 (5 bases). The V end was cut by 5 bases, the J end by 5 bases, with 9 bases between. The CDR3 consists of 13 residues. Written as DNA, the CDR3 is TGTGCCAGCAGTCAACGACAGAATGAAAAACTGTTTTTT. Translation: CASSQRQNEKLFF.

V is TRBV9 and J is TRBJ2-7; D tentatively fits TRBD1 or TRBD2 (6 bases each). The CDR3 loop spans 23 amino acids. Per germline, CDR1 SGDLS and CDR2 YYNGEE. V lost 1 base to trimming and J lost 0 bases, with 35 bases between them. The CDR3 DNA follows: TGTGCCAGCAGCGTATCTGACAGGATATCGTTACAAACAGCGGGTCCAAGCTCCTACGAGCAGTACTTC. It specifies CASSVSDRISLQTAGPSSYEQYF.